This T cell receptor (beta chain) originates from a study of blood T cell repertoires in COVID-19. The overall study: Donors in the United States, Italy and Spain gave samples during acute or convalescent COVID-19.

Methods used by the authors: Reference gene primer amplification gave estimated nucleated cell counts. The data were produced by immunoSEQ multiplex PCR, yet TCRdb's version contains in-frame clones alone and is incomplete. That table gives V, J and clone size, and the DNA gave D and trimming. The sample consists of a few hundred thousand clones, under 90% of them appearing once. J was trimmed by 4 bases and V by 6 bases; bases with no gene match: 3. In germline, CDR1 is MNHEY, CDR2 SVGAGI. This CDR3 contains 13 residues. The origin of this receptor is an older woman who had recovered from COVID-19. Sequencing was performed on peripheral blood. This rearrangement joins TRBV6-5 to TRBJ1-5, with 7 bases identical to TRBD1. In DNA, the CDR3 is TGTGCCAGCAGCCCGGACAGGAATCAGCCCCAGCATTTT. Amino acids: CASSPDRNQPQHF.